This T cell receptor beta chain comes out of a study of blood T cell repertoires in COVID-19. Background on the study: The origin of the acute and convalescent COVID-19 samples was the United States, Italy and Spain. The analysed material was cDNA or gDNA that came from T cells, B-cell-depleted T cells, or PBMCs.

Authors' methods: Scientists estimated how many nucleated cells there were by amplifying reference gene primers. Generated by immunoSEQ multiplex PCR, the TCRdb table keeps only in-frame clones and is missing some. That table is the source of V, J and clone size, and D and trimming were worked out from the DNA. Of over 45,000 clones listed, about 82% are singletons. The CDR3 sequence is 15 residues long. Germline assignment: CDR1 SGHNT and CDR2 YENEEA. V gave up 1 base and J gave up 1 base; unmatched junction bases: 3. The sample was peripheral blood. The V gene is TRBV11-3, the J gene TRBJ1-1, with 7 bases matching TRBD1. This clonotype was sampled from a human donor in a cohort sampled during active COVID-19. In nucleotides, the CDR3 is TGTGCCAGCAGCTTAGCAGGACAGGCGAACACTGAAGCTTTCTTT. This gives the protein CASSLAGQANTEAFF.